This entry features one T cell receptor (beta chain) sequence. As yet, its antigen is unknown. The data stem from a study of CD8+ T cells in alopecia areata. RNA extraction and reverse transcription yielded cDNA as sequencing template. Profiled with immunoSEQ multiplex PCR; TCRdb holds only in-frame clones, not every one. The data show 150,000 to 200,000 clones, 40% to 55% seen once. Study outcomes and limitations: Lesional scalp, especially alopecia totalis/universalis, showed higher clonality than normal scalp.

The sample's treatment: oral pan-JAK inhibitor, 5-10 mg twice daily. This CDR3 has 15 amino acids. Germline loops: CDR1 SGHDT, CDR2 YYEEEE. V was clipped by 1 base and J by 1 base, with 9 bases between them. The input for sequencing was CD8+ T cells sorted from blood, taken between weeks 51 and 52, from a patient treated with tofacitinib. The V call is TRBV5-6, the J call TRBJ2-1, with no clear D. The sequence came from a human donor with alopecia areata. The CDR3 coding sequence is TGTGCCAGCAGCTTGATTTGGGCGTCCTACAATGAGCAGTTCTTC. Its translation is CASSLIWASYNEQFF.